A selection of T cell receptor beta chains follows, all from one sample in a study of cytomegalovirus exposure and HLA in healthy donors. Sequencing used immunoSEQ multiplex PCR; TCRdb keeps in-frame clones, though not all of them. The table includes about 160,000 clones, less than 90% detected once. Specimen: PBMCs. These receptors all come from a man aged 25-45 years in good health and CMV-seronegative. Each CDR3 is given with its conserved first and last residue. The order of the fields is clone size, V gene, D gene, J gene, CDR3 protein, CDR3 DNA. A D gene is named only where the DNA matches it firmly. Not every row has a clone size; where given, it reads once, few, many or a size class.

abundance: .
v_gene: TRBV6-1
d_gene: .
j_gene: TRBJ2-1
CDR3aa: CASNGLGAAYNEQFF
CDR3nt: TGTGCCAGCAATGGGCTTGGCGCAGCCTACAATGAGCAGTTCTTC

abundance: few
v_gene: TRBV11-3
d_gene: .
j_gene: TRBJ2-3
CDR3aa: CASSLAGWGTDTQYF
CDR3nt: TGTGCCAGCAGCTTGGCCGGGTGGGGCACAGATACGCAGTATTTT

abundance: once
v_gene: TRBV10-1
d_gene: TRBD2
j_gene: TRBJ2-2
CDR3aa: CASSECGLAGDGTGELFF
CDR3nt: TGCGCCAGCAGTGAGTGTGGACTAGCGGGAGATGGCACCGGGGAGCTGTTTTTT

abundance: .
v_gene: TRBV6-1
d_gene: TRBD2
j_gene: TRBJ2-5
CDR3aa: CASSESIAGGPYQETQYF
CDR3nt: TGTGCCAGCAGTGAATCGATAGCGGGGGGGCCCTACCAAGAGACCCAGTACTTC

abundance: few
v_gene: TRBV5-6
d_gene: TRBD1
j_gene: TRBJ1-1
CDR3aa: CASSLVPGGASEAFF
CDR3nt: TGTGCCAGCAGCTTGGTCCCAGGGGGCGCCTCTGAAGCTTTCTTT

abundance: .
v_gene: TRBV5-1
d_gene: TRBD2
j_gene: TRBJ2-3
CDR3aa: CASEKAGGTDTQYF
CDR3nt: TGCGCCAGCGAAAAAGCGGGGGGCACAGATACGCAGTATTTT

abundance: .
v_gene: TRBV5-6
d_gene: TRBD1
j_gene: TRBJ1-3
CDR3aa: CASSLEQGVHFSGNTIYF
CDR3nt: TGTGCCAGCAGCTTGGAACAGGGGGTACACTTCTCTGGAAACACCATATATTTT

abundance: .
v_gene: TRBV12-1
d_gene: .
j_gene: TRBJ2-1
CDR3aa: CASSFPGDSYNEQFF
CDR3nt: TGTGCCAGCAGCTTTCCGGGGGACTCCTACAATGAGCAGTTCTTC

abundance: .
v_gene: TRBV6-1
d_gene: TRBD2
j_gene: TRBJ2-1
CDR3aa: CASSGLGGGRSIWNEQFF
CDR3nt: TGTGCCAGCAGTGGCTTGGGCGGCGGGAGGTCCATTTGGAATGAGCAGTTCTTC

abundance: .
v_gene: TRBV10-3
d_gene: .
j_gene: TRBJ1-2
CDR3aa: CAISESIGVANYGYTF
CDR3nt: TGTGCCATCAGTGAGTCGATTGGTGTCGCGAACTATGGCTACACCTTC

abundance: .
v_gene: TRBV6-5
d_gene: .
j_gene: TRBJ2-7
CDR3aa: CASRSTGFYEQYF
CDR3nt: TGTGCCAGCAGGTCTACAGGGTTCTACGAGCAGTACTTC

abundance: once
v_gene: TRBV2
d_gene: .
j_gene: TRBJ2-7
CDR3aa: CASSEDRAGSYEQYF
CDR3nt: TGTGCCAGCAGTGAAGACAGGGCTGGTTCCTACGAGCAGTACTTC

abundance: once
v_gene: TRBV30
d_gene: .
j_gene: TRBJ1-2
CDR3aa: CAWSQGPIYTF
CDR3nt: TGTGCCTGGAGCCAGGGCCCGATCTACACCTTC

abundance: .
v_gene: TRBV29-1
d_gene: TRBD2
j_gene: TRBJ2-2
CDR3aa: CSVETGLDTGELFF
CDR3nt: TGCAGCGTGGAAACGGGACTAGACACCGGGGAGCTGTTTTTT

abundance: .
v_gene: TRBV28
d_gene: .
j_gene: TRBJ1-5
CDR3aa: CASSHGGSNQPQHF
CDR3nt: TGTGCCAGCAGCCACGGCGGTAGCAATCAGCCCCAGCATTTT

abundance: .
v_gene: TRBV5-1
d_gene: .
j_gene: TRBJ2-1
CDR3aa: CASSYAASDTYNEQFF
CDR3nt: TGCGCCAGCAGCTACGCAGCTAGCGACACCTACAATGAGCAGTTCTTC

abundance: .
v_gene: TRBV5-6
d_gene: .
j_gene: TRBJ2-5
CDR3aa: CASSSMGHQETQYF
CDR3nt: TGTGCCAGCAGCTCGATGGGGCACCAAGAGACCCAGTACTTC

abundance: .
v_gene: TRBV11-3
d_gene: .
j_gene: TRBJ2-2
CDR3aa: CASSLKTGLNTGELFF
CDR3nt: TGTGCCAGCAGCTTAAAGACAGGATTGAACACCGGGGAGCTGTTTTTT

abundance: .
v_gene: TRBV7-2
d_gene: .
j_gene: TRBJ2-1
CDR3aa: CASSGLTSSYNEQFF
CDR3nt: TGTGCCAGCAGCGGTCTTACTAGCTCCTACAATGAGCAGTTCTTC

abundance: .
v_gene: TRBV5-1
d_gene: .
j_gene: TRBJ2-3
CDR3aa: CASSLDSSRNTDTQYF
CDR3nt: TGCGCCAGCAGCTTGGACAGTTCCCGAAACACAGATACGCAGTATTTT

abundance: .
v_gene: TRBV19
d_gene: .
j_gene: TRBJ1-2
CDR3aa: CASSIGGNYGYTF
CDR3nt: TGTGCCAGTAGTATAGGCGGCAACTATGGCTACACCTTC

abundance: .
v_gene: TRBV7-9
d_gene: TRBD1
j_gene: TRBJ2-7
CDR3aa: CSSSLRHGTESYEQYF
CDR3nt: TGTTCCAGCAGCTTAAGACACGGGACAGAATCCTACGAGCAGTACTTC

abundance: .
v_gene: TRBV19
d_gene: TRBD2
j_gene: TRBJ2-7
CDR3aa: CASSRAGAPYEQYF
CDR3nt: TGTGCCAGTAGCAGAGCGGGGGCACCCTACGAGCAGTACTTC

abundance: .
v_gene: TRBV18
d_gene: TRBD1
j_gene: TRBJ1-2
CDR3aa: CASSPPTGTVYGYTF
CDR3nt: TGTGCCAGCTCACCACCCACCGGGACAGTCTATGGCTACACCTTC

abundance: .
v_gene: TRBV4-3
d_gene: TRBD2
j_gene: TRBJ2-3
CDR3aa: CASSQDGLAGGRGADTQYF
CDR3nt: TGCGCCAGCAGCCAAGATGGGCTAGCGGGAGGGCGGGGTGCAGATACGCAGTATTTT

abundance: .
v_gene: TRBV11-3
d_gene: .
j_gene: TRBJ2-2
CDR3aa: CASKQGGPGELFF
CDR3nt: TGTGCCAGCAAGCAGGGTGGACCCGGGGAGCTGTTTTTT

abundance: .
v_gene: TRBV5-1
d_gene: TRBD2
j_gene: TRBJ2-1
CDR3aa: CASSLVGGSSYNEQFF
CDR3nt: TGCGCCAGCAGCTTGGTGGGGGGGAGCTCCTACAATGAGCAGTTCTTC

abundance: .
v_gene: TRBV27
d_gene: TRBD1
j_gene: TRBJ1-4
CDR3aa: CASSQTLTGRNEKLFF
CDR3nt: TGTGCCAGCAGCCAAACCCTGACAGGGAGAAATGAAAAACTGTTTTTT

abundance: .
v_gene: TRBV11-2
d_gene: .
j_gene: TRBJ1-5
CDR3aa: CASSLGLAQPQHF
CDR3nt: TGTGCCAGCAGCTTAGGCCTTGCGCAGCCCCAGCATTTT

abundance: .
v_gene: TRBV25-1
d_gene: TRBD1
j_gene: TRBJ1-2
CDR3aa: CASSEAGTGQDYGYTF
CDR3nt: TGTGCCAGCAGTGAAGCAGGGACAGGGCAGGACTATGGCTACACCTTC

abundance: .
v_gene: TRBV5-1
d_gene: .
j_gene: TRBJ2-1
CDR3aa: CASSLGTERVGSYNEQFF
CDR3nt: TGCGCCAGCAGCTTGGGGACAGAACGGGTAGGATCCTACAATGAGCAGTTCTTC

abundance: once
v_gene: TRBV6-1
d_gene: .
j_gene: TRBJ2-5
CDR3aa: CASSRTEYQETQYF
CDR3nt: TGTGCCAGCAGCCGGACAGAATATCAAGAGACCCAGTACTTC

abundance: .
v_gene: TRBV10-3
d_gene: .
j_gene: TRBJ1-1
CDR3aa: CAISEPAGEGGTEAFF
CDR3nt: TGTGCCATCAGTGAGCCGGCCGGGGAGGGTGGCACTGAAGCTTTCTTT

abundance: .
v_gene: TRBV19
d_gene: TRBD1
j_gene: TRBJ1-3
CDR3aa: CASSMTGGGNTIYF
CDR3nt: TGTGCCAGTAGTATGACAGGGGGCGGAAACACCATATATTTT

abundance: .
v_gene: TRBV6-1
d_gene: .
j_gene: TRBJ1-1
CDR3aa: CASIVVGGDTEAFF
CDR3nt: TGTGCCAGCATTGTTGTGGGGGGTGATACTGAAGCTTTCTTT

abundance: .
v_gene: TRBV6-5
d_gene: TRBD2
j_gene: TRBJ2-1
CDR3aa: CASSYLAGARHNEQFF
CDR3nt: TGTGCCAGCAGTTACCTAGCGGGGGCGAGACACAATGAGCAGTTCTTC

abundance: .
v_gene: TRBV4-1
d_gene: TRBD2
j_gene: TRBJ2-5
CDR3aa: CASSQDRLAGARETQYF
CDR3nt: TGCGCCAGCAGCCAAGATAGGCTAGCGGGCGCCCGAGAGACCCAGTACTTC

abundance: once
v_gene: TRBV18
d_gene: TRBD2
j_gene: TRBJ2-3
CDR3aa: CASSPRLAASTDTQYF
CDR3nt: TGTGCCAGCTCACCTCGACTAGCAGCTAGCACAGATACGCAGTATTTT

abundance: .
v_gene: TRBV28
d_gene: TRBD2
j_gene: TRBJ2-1
CDR3aa: CASSLEAGEITEQFF
CDR3nt: TGTGCCAGCAGTTTAGAGGCGGGAGAGATCACTGAGCAGTTCTTC

abundance: .
v_gene: TRBV14
d_gene: .
j_gene: TRBJ1-1
CDR3aa: CASSQRSTENTEAFF
CDR3nt: TGTGCCAGCAGCCAACGATCGACAGAGAACACTGAAGCTTTCTTT

abundance: .
v_gene: TRBV7-8
d_gene: .
j_gene: TRBJ1-6
CDR3aa: CASSLVRGSYNSPLHF
CDR3nt: TGTGCCAGCAGCTTAGTGCGGGGTTCCTATAATTCACCCCTCCACTTT

abundance: .
v_gene: TRBV5-1
d_gene: TRBD2
j_gene: TRBJ2-3
CDR3aa: CASSNGLAPDTQYF
CDR3nt: TGCGCCAGCAGCAACGGACTAGCGCCAGATACGCAGTATTTT

abundance: .
v_gene: TRBV5-4
d_gene: TRBD1
j_gene: TRBJ1-5
CDR3aa: CASSIITRTGIHQPQHF
CDR3nt: TGTGCCAGCAGCATAATAACAAGGACAGGGATTCATCAGCCCCAGCATTTT

abundance: .
v_gene: TRBV12-5
d_gene: .
j_gene: TRBJ1-2
CDR3aa: CASGPPFSSYGYTF
CDR3nt: TGTGCTAGTGGTCCCCCCTTCTCGTCCTATGGCTACACCTTC

abundance: few
v_gene: TRBV6-5
d_gene: .
j_gene: TRBJ1-5
CDR3aa: CASSYSRDSSNQPQHF
CDR3nt: TGTGCCAGCAGTTACTCCCGTGACAGTAGCAATCAGCCCCAGCATTTT

abundance: .
v_gene: TRBV29-1
d_gene: .
j_gene: TRBJ2-1
CDR3aa: CSVVVGGSYNEQFF
CDR3nt: TGCAGCGTTGTCGTGGGGGGCTCCTACAATGAGCAGTTCTTC

abundance: .
v_gene: TRBV21-1
d_gene: .
j_gene: TRBJ1-1
CDR3aa: CASPDPGGTEAFF
CDR3nt: TGTGCCAGCCCTGACCCAGGGGGCACTGAAGCTTTCTTT

abundance: .
v_gene: TRBV5-1
d_gene: .
j_gene: TRBJ2-5
CDR3aa: CASSPAAGEETQYF
CDR3nt: TGCGCCAGCAGCCCTGCAGCAGGCGAGGAGACCCAGTACTTC

abundance: .
v_gene: TRBV5-4
d_gene: TRBD1
j_gene: TRBJ2-3
CDR3aa: CASSLGQGNTDTQYF
CDR3nt: TGTGCCAGCAGCTTGGGACAGGGTAACACAGATACGCAGTATTTT

abundance: .
v_gene: TRBV10-3
d_gene: .
j_gene: TRBJ1-3
CDR3aa: CAIRQVGGNTIYF
CDR3nt: TGTGCCATCAGACAGGTCGGGGGAAACACCATATATTTT

abundance: .
v_gene: TRBV2
d_gene: .
j_gene: TRBJ2-4
CDR3aa: CASRTLRQGNIQYF
CDR3nt: TGTGCCAGCAGGACCCTGCGGCAGGGGAACATTCAGTACTTC

abundance: .
v_gene: TRBV19
d_gene: .
j_gene: TRBJ1-1
CDR3aa: CASGRQYRRGDTEAFF
CDR3nt: TGTGCCAGTGGACGACAGTACCGGCGTGGGGACACTGAAGCTTTCTTT

abundance: .
v_gene: TRBV28
d_gene: .
j_gene: TRBJ1-2
CDR3aa: CASSPFLRTVWYGYTF
CDR3nt: TGTGCCAGCAGCCCTTTCCTCCGGACAGTTTGGTATGGCTACACCTTC

abundance: .
v_gene: TRBV5-5
d_gene: .
j_gene: TRBJ2-7
CDR3aa: CASSPRVRTDSYEQYF
CDR3nt: TGTGCCAGCAGCCCAAGGGTCCGGACTGATTCCTACGAGCAGTACTTC

abundance: .
v_gene: TRBV7-2
d_gene: TRBD2
j_gene: TRBJ2-3
CDR3aa: CASRPRLAGGIDTQYF
CDR3nt: TGTGCCAGCAGACCAAGACTAGCGGGAGGGATAGATACGCAGTATTTT